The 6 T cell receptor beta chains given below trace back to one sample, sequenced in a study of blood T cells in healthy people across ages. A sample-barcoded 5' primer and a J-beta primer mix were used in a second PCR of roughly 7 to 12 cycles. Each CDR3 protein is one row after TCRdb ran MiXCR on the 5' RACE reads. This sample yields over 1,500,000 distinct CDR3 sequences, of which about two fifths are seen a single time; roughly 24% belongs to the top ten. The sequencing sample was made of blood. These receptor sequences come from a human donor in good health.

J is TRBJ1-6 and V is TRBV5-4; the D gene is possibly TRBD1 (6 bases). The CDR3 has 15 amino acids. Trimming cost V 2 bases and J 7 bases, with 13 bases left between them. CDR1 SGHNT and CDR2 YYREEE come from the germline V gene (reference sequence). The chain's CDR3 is CASSFGQTMNSPLHF. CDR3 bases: TGTGCCAGCAGCTTTGGACAGACCATGAATTCACCCCTCCACTTT.

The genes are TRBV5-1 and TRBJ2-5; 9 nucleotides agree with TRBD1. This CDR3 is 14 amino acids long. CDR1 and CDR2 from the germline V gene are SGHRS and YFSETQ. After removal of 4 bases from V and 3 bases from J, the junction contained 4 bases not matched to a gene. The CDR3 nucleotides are TGCGCCAGCAGCCCACAGGGGGCTGAAGAGACCCAGTACTTC. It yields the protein CASSPQGAEETQYF.

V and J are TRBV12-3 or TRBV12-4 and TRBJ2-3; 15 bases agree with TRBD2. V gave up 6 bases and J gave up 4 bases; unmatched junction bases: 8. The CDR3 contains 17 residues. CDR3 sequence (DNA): TGTGCCAGCAGCCCGGGACTAGCGGGGGGCTTGGCAGATACGCAGTATTTT. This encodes CASSPGLAGGLADTQYF.

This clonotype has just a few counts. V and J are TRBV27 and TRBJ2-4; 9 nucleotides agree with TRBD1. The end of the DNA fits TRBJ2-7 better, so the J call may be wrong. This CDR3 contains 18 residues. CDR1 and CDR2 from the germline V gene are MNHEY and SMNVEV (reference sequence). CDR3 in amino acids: CASSPRDRALTRHYEQYF. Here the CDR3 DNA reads TGTGCCAGCAGTCCTCGGGACAGGGCGTTAACTCGTCACTACGAGCAGTACTTC.

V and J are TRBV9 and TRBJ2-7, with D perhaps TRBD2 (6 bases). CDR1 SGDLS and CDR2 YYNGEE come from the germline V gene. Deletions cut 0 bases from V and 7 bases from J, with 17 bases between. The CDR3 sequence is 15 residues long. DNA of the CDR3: TGTGCCAGCAGCGTAGGGGCTGGCGGGGTGAGAGAGCAGTACTTC. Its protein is CASSVGAGGVREQYF. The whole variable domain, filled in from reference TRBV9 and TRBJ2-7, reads DSGVTQTPKHLITATGQRVTLRCSPRSGDLSVYWYQQSLDQGLQFLIQYYNGEERAKGNILERFSAQQFPDLHSELNLSSLELGDSALYFCASSVGAGGVREQYFGPGTRLTVT.

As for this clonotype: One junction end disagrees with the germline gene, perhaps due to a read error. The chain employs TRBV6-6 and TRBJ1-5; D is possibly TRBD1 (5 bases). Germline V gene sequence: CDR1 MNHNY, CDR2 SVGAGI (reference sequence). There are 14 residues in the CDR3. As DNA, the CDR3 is TGTACCAGCATGGCAGGGAGAAGCAATCAGCCCCAGCATTTT. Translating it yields CTSMAGRSNQPQHF.